What follows are 30 T cell receptor beta chains derived from one specimen sequenced in a study of T cell responses to AZD1222 COVID-19 vaccine. Generated by immunoSEQ multiplex PCR, the TCRdb table keeps only in-frame clones and is missing some. The data show more than 70,000 clones, roughly nine tenths seen once. The sample was peripheral blood, taken on day 0 of AZD1222 vaccination. These TCRs come from an adult in good health.

The chain links TRBV19 to TRBJ2-7, with D possibly being TRBD1 or TRBD2 (6 bases each). Germline V gives CDR1 LNHDA, CDR2 SQIVND (reference sequence). V lost 2 bases to trimming and J lost 2 bases, with 13 bases between them. The CDR3 length is 15 residues. CDR3 sequence (DNA): TGTGCCAGTAGTATAATTCTAGGGGGGACCTACGAGCAGTACTTC. As protein: CASSIILGGTYEQYF. Complete variable domain (other parts from reference TRBV19 and TRBJ2-7): DGGITQSPKYLFRKEGQNVTLSCEQNLNHDAMYWYRQDPGQGLRLIYYSQIVNDFQKGDIAEGYSVSREKKESFPLTVTSAQKNPTAFYLCASSIILGGTYEQYFGPGTRLTVT.

This chain joins TRBV5-1 and TRBJ2-1; D is ambiguous. The CDR3 is 14 residues long. The germline V and J ends were trimmed by 0 bases and 5 bases, with 9 bases remaining between them. The germline V gene has CDR1 SGHRS and CDR2 YFSETQ. The CDR3 nucleotides are TGCGCCAGCAGCTTGGTTGGCTATAACAATGAGCAGTTCTTC. Translated: CASSLVGYNNEQFF. The variable domain in full, with the rest retrieved from reference TRBV5-1 and TRBJ2-1, is KAGVTQTPRYLIKTRGQQVTLSCSPISGHRSVSWYQQTPGQGLQFLFEYFSETQRNKGNFPGRFSGRQFSNSRSEMNVSTLELGDSALYLCASSLVGYNNEQFFGPGTRLTVL.

This clone has only one observation. This sequence joins TRBV4-2 and TRBJ2-5; D is unresolved. Germline V lookup: CDR1 LGHNA, CDR2 YNFKEQ. Trimming stripped 2 bases from V and 2 bases from J, with 6 bases between. The CDR3 runs to 13 residues. The CDR3 bases are TGTGCCAGCAGCCAACACAGTCAAGAGACCCAGTACTTC. Protein product: CASSQHSQETQYF.

The chain employs TRBV6-5 and TRBJ1-2; 8 bases align to TRBD1. The CDR3 extends over 13 amino acids. The germline V gene has CDR1 MNHEY and CDR2 SVGAGI. With 6 bases clipped from V and 6 bases from J, the junction kept 6 bases outside the gene matches. In DNA, the CDR3 is TGTGCCAGCAGCCACCTGGACAGGGATGGCTACACCTTC. Its translation is CASSHLDRDGYTF.

V is TRBV27 and J is TRBJ2-7, with D tentatively TRBD1 or TRBD2 (5 bases each). Trimming pared 2 bases from V and 0 bases from J, leaving 14 bases between. Germline V CDR1 and CDR2: MNHEY, SMNVEV (reference sequence). The CDR3 has 16 amino acids. This CDR3 is CASSLDGTASSYEQYF. DNA for the CDR3: TGTGCCAGCAGTTTAGACGGGACGGCGAGCTCCTACGAGCAGTACTTC.

The J gene is TRBJ2-4, the V gene TRBV20-1; possible D gene TRBD2, 5 bases. This CDR3 has 14 residues. Trimming left V 3 bases short and J 4 bases short, with 13 bases between. Germline CDR1 reads DFQATT; CDR2 reads SNEGSKA (reference sequence). The CDR3 is CSASQRSIKNIQYF. As DNA, the CDR3 is TGCAGTGCTAGTCAGCGGAGTATAAAAAACATTCAGTACTTC.

This clone was seen just once. V gene TRBV6-5 combines with J gene TRBJ1-6; D is undetermined. The CDR3 loop spans 16 amino acids. The germline gives CDR1 MNHEY, CDR2 SVGAGI. With 4 bases removed from V and 14 bases from J, the gap between germline ends came to 24 bases. As DNA, the CDR3 is TGTGCCAGCAGTTTCCGGTTGGAGACGCCTGGTATCACCCTCCACTTT. This translates into CASSFRLETPGITLHF.

The rearrangement joins TRBV6-5 to TRBJ2-7; D is perhaps TRBD1 or TRBD2 (5 bases each). The CDR3 extends over 13 amino acids. V was cut by 6 bases and J by 3 bases, with 12 bases left in between. Germline CDR1 and CDR2: MNHEY and SVGAGI. CDR3 sequence reads: CASSPGQFYEQYF. The CDR3 bases are TGTGCCAGCAGCCCGGGGCAGTTCTACGAGCAGTACTTC.

CDR3 nucleotide sequence: TGTGCCAGCAGTTTCTCGGGTTCGGGCTACACCTTC. This sequence encodes CASSFSGSGYTF. This sequence joins TRBV12-3 or TRBV12-4 and TRBJ1-2, with no clear D. This CDR3 is built from 12 residues. The V end lost 3 bases, the J end lost 8 bases, and 10 bases lay between the germline ends.

The gene calls are TRBV27 and TRBJ1-1, with a tentative D call TRBD1 (5 bases). The V end was cut by 2 bases, the J end by 1 base, with 20 bases between. The germline V gene encodes CDR1 MNHEY and CDR2 SMNVEV (reference sequence). CDR3 length: 18 amino acids. For the CDR3, the DNA is TGTGCCAGCAGTTTACCGGGACCCCGGAACACATGGAACACTGAAGCTTTCTTT. Amino acid sequence: CASSLPGPRNTWNTEAFF.

The chain recombines TRBV5-1 with TRBJ2-5, with D perhaps matching TRBD1 (5 bases). The CDR3 spans 14 residues. Germline assignment: CDR1 SGHRS and CDR2 YFSETQ. V lost 1 base, J lost 0 bases, and 7 bases lay in between. The CDR3 bases are TGCGCCAGCAGCTTGCCAGGGTACCAAGAGACCCAGTACTTC. This gives the protein CASSLPGYQETQYF.

V gene TRBV18 combines with J gene TRBJ1-4; maybe TRBD1 (5 bases). Germline V gives CDR1 KGHSH, CDR2 LQKENI. V lost 2 bases, J lost 8 bases, and 15 bases lay in between. CDR3 length: 15 residues. For the CDR3, the DNA is TGTGCCAGCTCACCATTAAAAGGGGAGACCGAAAAACTGTTTTTT. Translation: CASSPLKGETEKLFF.

The rearrangement uses TRBV19 and TRBJ1-5; D not certain. This CDR3 is 15 amino acids long. CDR1 is LNHDA and CDR2 is SQIVND in the germline V gene (reference sequence). Trimming took off 2 bases at V and 5 bases at J, with 13 bases between the two ends. CDR3: CASSINSWMDQPQHF. Written as DNA, the CDR3 is TGTGCCAGTAGTATAAACAGCTGGATGGATCAGCCCCAGCATTTT.

This chain links TRBV5-1 with TRBJ2-1; the D is unclear. Trimming took 2 bases from V and 2 from J, leaving 2 bases between them. Germline V gene sequence: CDR1 SGHRS, CDR2 YFSETQ. The CDR3 consists of 12 residues. CDR3 sequence (DNA): TGCGCCAGCAGCTTCACCTACAATGAGCAGTTCTTC. Translated, it gives CASSFTYNEQFF.

This chain links TRBV6-5 with TRBJ2-7, with 8 bases aligning to TRBD1. Per germline, CDR1 MNHEY and CDR2 SVGAGI. This CDR3 is built from 13 residues. V gave up 8 bases and J gave up 6 bases; unmatched junction bases: 9. The CDR3, as DNA: TGTGCCAGCTACGTTGCAGGGGGCGGCGAGCAGTACTTC. Amino acid sequence: CASYVAGGGEQYF.

The chain uses TRBV18 and TRBJ2-7; TRBD1 aligns across 8 bases. V gave up 3 bases and J gave up 0 bases; unmatched junction bases: 28. Germline values: CDR1 KGHSH, CDR2 LQKENI. This CDR3 has 23 amino acids. CDR3 DNA: TGTGCCAGCTCACCGGCTCTTTCGTCACCAGGGGAATGGGGACAGGTTAGCTCCTACGAGCAGTACTTC. Translating it yields CASSPALSSPGEWGQVSSYEQYF.

The rearrangement links TRBV4-1 to TRBJ2-7; TRBD2 matches 8 bases. Germline V lookup: CDR1 MGHRA, CDR2 YSYEKL. The V and J ends lost 4 bases and 5 bases, in that order; junction bases with no gene match: 10. The CDR3 is 15 amino acids. The CDR3 sequence is CASSLYREGPHEQYF. The CDR3 DNA follows: TGCGCCAGCAGCCTTTATCGGGAGGGCCCTCACGAGCAGTACTTC.

This rearrangement joins TRBV5-1 to TRBJ1-5; weak D call: TRBD1 (6 bases). V was shortened by 1 base and J by 6 bases, with 11 bases between the two germline ends. CDR3 size: 14 residues. Germline-derived CDR1 and CDR2 are SGHRS and YFSETQ. This CDR3 reads CASSLLGGSQPQHF. The CDR3 coding sequence is TGCGCCAGCAGCTTGCTCGGGGGCAGTCAGCCCCAGCATTTT.

CDR3 in DNA: TGTGCCAGCAGGCCCTCCGGGGCGGGTTACAATGAGCAGTTCTTC. As protein: CASRPSGAGYNEQFF. The chain links TRBV11-1 to TRBJ2-1; D tentatively reads TRBD1 or TRBD2 (5 bases each). Trimming took off 6 bases at V and 4 bases at J, with 16 bases between the two ends. Germline V gene sequence: CDR1 SGHAT, CDR2 FQDESV (reference sequence). The CDR3 sequence is 15 residues long.

V gene TRBV5-1 combines with J gene TRBJ1-4; 8 bases line up with TRBD1. The germline CDR1 and CDR2 sequences are SGHRS and YFSETQ. V was pared by 4 bases and J by 3 bases, with 8 bases of the junction left unmatched. The CDR3 has 16 residues. The CDR3 region has the DNA TGCGCCAGCAGCCCAGGGACAGGAAAAGCTAATGAAAAACTGTTTTTT. Translating gives CASSPGTGKANEKLFF. The entire variable domain, with the rest obtained from reference TRBV5-1 and TRBJ1-4, is as follows: KAGVTQTPRYLIKTRGQQVTLSCSPISGHRSVSWYQQTPGQGLQFLFEYFSETQRNKGNFPGRFSGRQFSNSRSEMNVSTLELGDSALYLCASSPGTGKANEKLFFGSGTQLSVL.

This clone was detected once. The chain uses TRBV19 and TRBJ2-1; maybe TRBD2 (6 bases). Germline assignment: CDR1 LNHDA and CDR2 SQIVND (reference sequence). Trimming took 1 base from V and 9 from J, leaving 10 bases between them. CDR3 length: 13 amino acids. The CDR3 here is CASSIGGGSEQFF. The CDR3 nucleotides read TGTGCCAGTAGTATAGGTGGGGGGAGTGAGCAGTTCTTC.

The chain employs TRBV9 and TRBJ2-7; no firm D call. Germline lookup yields CDR1 SGDLS and CDR2 YYNGEE. V dropped 0 bases and J dropped 3 bases, with 13 bases sitting between them. This CDR3 region has 15 residues. CDR3 in DNA: TGTGCCAGCAGCGTAGACGGAACCCCTCTCTACGAGCAGTACTTC. Translation: CASSVDGTPLYEQYF.

This chain links TRBV3-1 (or the pseudogene TRBV3-2) with TRBJ1-1, with D possibly TRBD1 on 6 matching bases. Trimming left V 0 bases short and J 2 bases short, with 10 bases between. Germline assignment: CDR1 LGHDT and CDR2 YNNKEL (reference sequence). CDR3 size: 15 residues. The CDR3 DNA sequence: TGTGCCAGCAGCCAAGAGGGGGCAGGTAACACTGAAGCTTTCTTT. Protein product: CASSQEGAGNTEAFF.

The V and J genes are TRBV30 and TRBJ1-2; D remains ambiguous. This CDR3 region has 13 residues. Germline-derived CDR1 and CDR2 are GTSNPN and SVGIG (reference sequence). V lost 0 bases to trimming and J lost 7 bases, with 12 bases between them. For the CDR3, the DNA is TGTGCCTGGAGTGTAGCCTCTGGGTCTGGCTACACCTTC. Protein product: CAWSVASGSGYTF.

This chain uses TRBV6-6 with TRBJ2-3; 8 bases match TRBD2. The CDR3 totals 17 residues. Trimming at V came to 5 bases and at J to 3 bases, leaving 13 bases not matched to a gene. Germline V CDR1 and CDR2: MNHNY, SVGAGI (reference sequence). CDR3 sequence (DNA): TGTGCCAGCAGTCGATTAGTAGCCGGGGGGGTAACAGATACGCAGTATTTT. It yields the protein CASSRLVAGGVTDTQYF.

This clone turned up a few times. CDR3 sequence: CASSEVPRQPQHF. As DNA, the CDR3 is TGTGCCAGCAGTGAAGTCCCTAGACAGCCCCAGCATTTT. V gene TRBV6-1 combines with J gene TRBJ1-5; D not resolved. The germline CDR1 and CDR2 sequences are MNHNS and SASEGT. The CDR3 runs 13 residues. Trimming pared 1 base from V and 7 bases from J, leaving 8 bases between.

The count of this clone is one. The J gene is TRBJ2-6, the V gene TRBV24-1, with D maybe TRBD2 (5 bases). The CDR3 length is 16 residues. The germline V gene has CDR1 KGHDR and CDR2 SFDVKD. V gave up 0 bases and J gave up 4 bases, with 9 bases separating them. The CDR3 reads CATSDLPGYGANVLTF. Written as DNA, the CDR3 is TGTGCCACCAGTGATTTGCCGGGGTACGGGGCCAACGTCCTGACTTTC.

The J gene is TRBJ2-1, the V gene TRBV6-2 or TRBV6-3; no clear D. Germline CDR1 and CDR2: MNHEY and SVGEGT. The length of the CDR3 is 13 residues. The V end was cut by 6 bases, the J end by 8 bases, with 14 bases between. CDR3 region: CASSLTPGYEQFF. As DNA, the CDR3 is TGTGCCAGCAGCCTGACCCCGGGTTATGAGCAGTTCTTC.

The CDR3 DNA reads as TGTGCCAGCAGCCCCTCGTCCGCCGCGGCTTTCTTT. It yields the protein CASSPSSAAAFF. This rearrangement joins TRBV13 to TRBJ1-1; D is undetermined. The CDR3 totals 12 residues. V was clipped by 5 bases and J by 11 bases, with 15 bases between them. CDR1 is PRHDT and CDR2 is FYEKMQ in the germline V gene (reference sequence).

The chain joins TRBV6-1 to TRBJ1-2; D is undetermined. Germline V gene lookup returns CDR1 MNHNS and CDR2 SASEGT. Trimming removed 3 bases at V and 8 bases at J, with 13 bases between. The CDR3 runs 13 residues. CDR3: CASSDSGFGGYTF. The CDR3 DNA is TGTGCCAGCAGTGATTCTGGATTTGGGGGCTACACCTTC.